The clone carrying this T cell receptor (beta chain) was detected a few times. The data are from a study of blood T cell repertoires in COVID-19. Study-wide context: Samples came from the United States, Italy and Spain, spanning acute and convalescent COVID-19. T cells, B-cell-depleted T cells, or PBMCs provided the cDNA or gDNA that served as material.

Original handling: Reference gene primer amplification yielded estimated nucleated cell counts. Using immunoSEQ multiplex PCR, the repertoire was profiled, and TCRdb retains in-frame clones only, with some absent. V, J and clone size are taken as reported in that table, and D and trimming were inferred from the DNA itself. The data hold 150,000 to 200,000 clones, with less than 90% observed a single time. Before they entered the study, exposed participants had met a COVID-19 case within 2 weeks. The sample consisted of PBMCs or T cells enriched from blood (not recorded which). This receptor was obtained from a woman aged 25 to 39 who had been exposed to COVID-19.

This chain's CDR3 is CASSYEPRDRGNQPQHF. The CDR3, as DNA: TGCGCCAGCAGCTACGAACCCCGGGACAGGGGCAATCAGCCCCAGCATTTT. This chain links TRBV5-1 with TRBJ1-5, with 9 bases that match TRBD1. Germline V gene lookup returns CDR1 SGHRS and CDR2 YFSETQ. CDR3 length equals 17 residues. V gave up 3 bases and J gave up 2 bases; unmatched junction bases: 9.